This T cell receptor (beta chain) was recovered during a study of shared clonotypes between healthy human individuals. A deep-level run was used for the assay. Original processing notes: From ImmunoSEQ came sequences covering only the junction and carrying no quality scores, so filtering differed. TCRdb's table, derived via immunoSEQ multiplex PCR, lists solely in-frame clones and lacks some. That table is the source of V, J and clone size, and D and trimming were worked out from the DNA. The sample carries around 430,000 clones, about four fifths recorded once. The sample holds a few counts of this clone. The receptor comes from a woman aged 40 to 50 in good health. Some clones in this sample may be carry-over from other donors' samples. The sample consisted of PBMCs.

CDR3 sequence reads: CAWSPQRRLVTEAFF. CDR3 DNA: TGTGCCTGGAGCCCTCAAAGGAGGTTGGTCACTGAAGCTTTCTTT. This sequence joins TRBV30 and TRBJ1-1; no reliable D call. Germline CDR1 is GTSNPN and CDR2 is SVGIG (reference sequence). The CDR3 is 15 residues long. V lost 3 bases and J 4 bases, leaving 18 bases between the germline ends.